The 9 T cell receptor beta chains given below trace back to one sample, sequenced in a study of T cells expressing NK-cell markers. TCRdb re-analyzed the 5' RACE reads; it lists each CDR3 protein once, without DNA. Its table lists some 300,000 distinct CDR3 sequences. Material: blood T cells: a sorted CD56 or NKG2C T cell subset, CD4+ or CD8+ T cells, or bulk PBMC T cells (not recorded which). Receptors were obtained from a man aged 18 to 29 in good health.

The chain joins TRBV12-3 or TRBV12-4 to TRBJ2-3; TCRdb picks TRBD1, but there is no DNA to check that call. The CDR3 has 15 residues. The CDR3 protein is CASRNFRTGEDTQYF.

V and J are TRBV20-1 and TRBJ1-4; the TCRdb D gene call, TRBD1, has no DNA to confirm it. CDR1 DFQATT and CDR2 SNEGSKA come from the germline V gene (reference sequence). The CDR3 consists of 14 residues. The CDR3 loop reads CSAREGRVLEKLFF.

The rearrangement uses TRBV6-2 or TRBV6-3 and TRBJ2-1; the D call of TRBD2 rests on TCRdb alone, since no DNA is present to check it. Per germline, CDR1 MNHEY and CDR2 SVGEGT. The CDR3 loop spans 14 amino acids. CDR3 residues: CASGGRASYNEQFF.

The chain combines TRBV5-1 with TRBJ1-6; TCRdb's D call of TRBD1 is untestable without DNA. The CDR3 spans 15 residues. CDR1 and CDR2 (germline): SGHRS, YFSETQ. CDR3 amino acids: CASSPRGQNNSPLHF. The complete variable domain, with remaining parts taken from reference TRBV5-1 and TRBJ1-6, reads KAGVTQTPRYLIKTRGQQVTLSCSPISGHRSVSWYQQTPGQGLQFLFEYFSETQRNKGNFPGRFSGRQFSNSRSEMNVSTLELGDSALYLCASSPRGQNNSPLHFGNGTRLTVT.

This chain links TRBV11-1 with TRBJ2-3; TCRdb picks TRBD2, but there is no DNA to check that call. The V gene's germline CDR1 is SGHAT and CDR2 FQDESV (reference sequence). The length of the CDR3 is 18 residues. CDR3 sequence: CASSFPGGVAGDLDTQYF.

The CDR3 is CSARGGWVQGDEQFF. J is TRBJ2-1 and V is TRBV20-1; TCRdb reports TRBD1, a call that lacks DNA to check it against. The germline gives CDR1 DFQATT, CDR2 SNEGSKA (reference sequence). This CDR3 has 15 amino acids.

This chain uses TRBV30 with TRBJ2-5; without DNA, the TCRdb call of TRBD1 cannot be checked. The length of the CDR3 is 13 residues. Germline CDR1 reads GTSNPN; CDR2 reads SVGIG (reference sequence). CDR3 residues: CAAAGGNMQTQYF. Full variable domain (remainder filled in from reference TRBV30 and TRBJ2-5): SQTIHQWPATLVQPVGSPLSLECTVEGTSNPNLYWYRQAAGRGLQLLFYSVGIGQISSEVPQNLSASRPQDRQFILSSKKLLLSDSGFYLCAAAGGNMQTQYFGPGTRLLVL.

V and J are TRBV6-2 or TRBV6-3 and TRBJ2-3; TCRdb's D call of TRBD2 is untestable without DNA. CDR1 MNHEY and CDR2 SVGEGT come from the germline V gene. The CDR3 totals 15 residues. The CDR3 protein is CASSLAGVGLDTQYF.

The rearrangement joins TRBV5-1 to TRBJ2-3; TCRdb returns TRBD1, unconfirmable since there is no DNA. Germline V gives CDR1 SGHRS, CDR2 YFSETQ. CDR3 length: 15 residues. CDR3 loop: CASSSLTASTDTQYF.